These 28 T cell receptor beta chains share one sample of origin, sequenced in a study of neoadjuvant anti-PD-1 for oral cavity cancer. Sequencing was performed with immunoSEQ multiplex PCR; in TCRdb, only in-frame clones are kept and a portion is missing. The sample shows more than 6,500 clones, around 75% of them seen only once. Source: PBMCs, taken before nivolumab (anti-PD-1) treatment. All receptors come from a person aged 40-85 years with oral cavity squamous cell carcinoma.

The genes are TRBV7-8 and TRBJ1-6, with D unclear. V was shortened by 1 base and J by 1 base, with 5 bases between the two germline ends. Germline CDR1 is SGHVS and CDR2 is FQNEAQ. This CDR3 has 15 residues. As DNA, the CDR3 is TGTGCCAGCAGCTTAGTTGTATCCTATAATTCACCCCTCCACTTT. Translated, it gives CASSLVVSYNSPLHF.

The chain links TRBV27 to TRBJ2-2; no definite D call. The CDR3 has 15 amino acids. Germline-derived CDR1 and CDR2 are MNHEY and SMNVEV (reference sequence). V was trimmed by 4 bases and J by 3 bases, leaving 12 bases between them. CDR3 coding DNA: TGTGCCAGCAGTTCACTTACCGTGGACACCGGGGAGCTGTTTTTT. Protein: CASSSLTVDTGELFF.

The chain couples TRBV7-9 to TRBJ1-3; D is perhaps TRBD1 (6 bases). The germline V gene has CDR1 SEHNR and CDR2 FQNEAQ (reference sequence). The CDR3 loop spans 17 amino acids. The ends were cut back, 1 base at V and 0 bases at J, with 13 bases in the middle. For the CDR3, the DNA is TGTGCCAGCAGCTTAGGGGCAGGGGCCTCCTCTGGAAACACCATATATTTT. It codes for CASSLGAGASSGNTIYF.

The J gene is TRBJ1-4, the V gene TRBV19; D is perhaps TRBD1 (6 bases). Germline CDR1 LNHDA, CDR2 SQIVND (reference sequence). This CDR3 has 14 amino acids. V was shortened by 3 bases and J by 8 bases, with 13 bases between the two germline ends. As DNA, the CDR3 is TGTGCCAGTAGTATGACGGGGGGGCGAGAAAAACTGTTTTTT. Amino acids: CASSMTGGREKLFF.

The count of this clone is one. The rearrangement joins TRBV11-1 to TRBJ2-2; the D is unclear. This CDR3 is built from 15 residues. The V gene lost 3 bases and the J gene lost 6 bases, with 14 bases spanning the gap. Germline loops: CDR1 SGHAT, CDR2 FQDESV (reference sequence). In nucleotides, the CDR3 is TGTGCCAGCAGCTTTAGTTTAACTGGGTCCGGGGAGCTGTTTTTT. Protein product: CASSFSLTGSGELFF.

The gene calls are TRBV11-1 and TRBJ2-1; D may match TRBD1 or TRBD2 (6 bases each). Trimming removed 1 base from V and 8 bases from J, with 15 bases in between. The CDR3 totals 15 residues. Germline V gene sequence: CDR1 SGHAT, CDR2 FQDESV (reference sequence). CDR3 bases: TGTGCCAGCAGCTTAGGCACAGGGAGGATCGATGAGCAGTTCTTC. Its translation: CASSLGTGRIDEQFF.

A single count supports this clone. The chain joins TRBV9 to TRBJ2-2, with TRBD2 matching over 10 bases. The V gene end was trimmed by 4 bases and the J gene end by 2 bases; junction bases not matched to a gene: 8. Germline V gene sequence: CDR1 SGDLS, CDR2 YYNGEE. The CDR3 spans 17 residues. The CDR3 is CASSRLTSGANTGELFF. CDR3 in DNA: TGTGCCAGCAGCCGACTTACTAGCGGGGCAAACACCGGGGAGCTGTTTTTT.

The gene calls are TRBV4-1 and TRBJ2-5; possible D gene TRBD2, 5 bases. V was trimmed by 2 bases and J by 3 bases, leaving 7 bases between them. This CDR3 has 13 residues. Germline CDR1 reads MGHRA; CDR2 reads YSYEKL. CDR3 region: CASSQPGKETQYF. The CDR3 DNA reads TGCGCCAGCAGCCAACCCGGGAAAGAGACCCAGTACTTC.

This clone occurred once. CDR3 sequence: CAISEGGGLRGDTQYF. The CDR3 DNA follows: TGTGCCATCAGTGAAGGGGGTGGGCTCCGAGGAGATACGCAGTATTTT. The chain has TRBV10-3 and TRBJ2-3, with D maybe TRBD1 (6 bases). CDR3 length: 16 residues. V was cut by 3 bases and J by 5 bases, with 18 bases left in between. The V gene's germline CDR1 is ENHRY and CDR2 SYGVKD.

This clone has only a few counts. This chain joins TRBV28 and TRBJ1-3, with D possibly matching TRBD1 (5 bases). Germline CDR1 and CDR2: MDHEN and SYDVKM. V lost 3 bases to trimming and J lost 0 bases, with 9 bases between them. The CDR3 sequence is 15 residues long. CDR3 amino acids: CASSLTAISGNTIYF. CDR3 bases: TGTGCCAGCAGTTTGACAGCTATCTCTGGAAACACCATATATTTT.

This chain uses TRBV2 with TRBJ2-7; D perhaps matches TRBD1 (6 bases). CDR3 length: 13 residues. CDR1 and CDR2 from the germline V gene are SNHLY and FYNNEI. The ends were cut back, 8 bases at V and 0 bases at J, with 11 bases in the middle. CDR3: CASWDNLSYEQYF. DNA for the CDR3: TGTGCCAGCTGGGACAATCTCTCCTACGAGCAGTACTTC. Full variable domain (rest looked up from reference TRBV2 and TRBJ2-7): EPEVTQTPSHQVTQMGQEVILRCVPISNHLYFYWYRQILGQKVEFLVSFYNNEISEKSEIFDDQFSVERPDGSNFTLKIRSTKLEDSAMYFCASWDNLSYEQYFGPGTRLTVT.

The gene calls are TRBV19 and TRBJ1-1; no firm D call. V was trimmed by 4 bases and J by 6 bases, leaving 9 bases between them. This CDR3 contains 12 residues. Germline-derived CDR1 and CDR2 are LNHDA and SQIVND (reference sequence). The DNA for the CDR3 is TGTGCCAGTAGTACCCCAAGGGCTGAAGCTTTCTTT. Translated: CASSTPRAEAFF.

The chain has TRBV28 and TRBJ1-2; no clear D. Germline lookup yields CDR1 MDHEN and CDR2 SYDVKM. V was shortened by 3 bases and J by 6 bases, with 11 bases between the two germline ends. This CDR3 is built from 13 residues. The CDR3 DNA reads TGTGCCAGCAGTTTCGCGGGGAAGGATGGCTACACCTTC. This encodes CASSFAGKDGYTF.

This rearrangement joins TRBV18 to TRBJ1-2; 9 bases match TRBD1. The CDR3 sequence is 14 residues long. Germline assignment: CDR1 KGHSH and CDR2 LQKENI. V lost 3 bases, J lost 14 bases, and 13 bases stayed unmatched. Written as DNA, the CDR3 is TGTGCCAGCTCACCGGACAGGGGTCACTATGGGGATACCTTC. Its translation is CASSPDRGHYGDTF.

The CDR3 loop is CASSSHYGTGASGELFF. The CDR3 region has the DNA TGTGCCAGCAGCTCCCACTATGGGACAGGGGCCTCCGGGGAGCTGTTTTTT. The chain couples TRBV11-3 to TRBJ2-2; 10 positions agree with TRBD1. The junction had 11 bases not matched to a gene; V was cut back by 4 bases and J by 6 bases. CDR1 and CDR2 (germline): SGHNT, YENEEA. The CDR3 runs to 17 residues.

The genes are TRBV7-9 and TRBJ2-5; 8 bases match TRBD1. V dropped 5 bases and J dropped 3; count of bases not matched to a gene: 11. CDR1 and CDR2 from the germline V gene are SEHNR and FQNEAQ (reference sequence). The CDR3 totals 16 residues. The CDR3 DNA reads as TGTGCCAGCAGCCGACGTCAGGGGGCGGTGGAAGAGACCCAGTACTTC. It specifies CASSRRQGAVEETQYF.

The chain joins TRBV19 to TRBJ2-3; possibly TRBD2 for D (7 bases). Germline V CDR1 and CDR2: LNHDA, SQIVND (reference sequence). With 4 bases removed from V and 1 base from J, the gap between germline ends came to 15 bases. This CDR3 is 16 amino acids long. The CDR3 loop reads CASSNRGGAGTDTQYF. The CDR3, as DNA: TGTGCCAGTAGTAACAGAGGGGGGGCGGGCACAGATACGCAGTATTTT. Full variable domain (missing parts from reference TRBV19 and TRBJ2-3): DGGITQSPKYLFRKEGQNVTLSCEQNLNHDAMYWYRQDPGQGLRLIYYSQIVNDFQKGDIAEGYSVSREKKESFPLTVTSAQKNPTAFYLCASSNRGGAGTDTQYFGPGTRLTVL.

V is TRBV27 and J is TRBJ1-6; 10 bases are a match to TRBD1. The CDR3 extends over 15 amino acids. From germline, CDR1 is MNHEY and CDR2 SMNVEV (reference sequence). V shed 6 bases and J 10 bases; nucleotides not matched to a gene: 9. The CDR3 DNA reads TGTGCCAGCAGCTGGGGACAGGGGATAAACTCACCCCTCCACTTT. It codes for CASSWGQGINSPLHF.

The chain combines TRBV5-1 with TRBJ2-3; the D gene is possibly TRBD2 (6 bases). CDR3 length: 17 amino acids. V lost 2 bases and J lost 2, with 18 bases in between. CDR1 is SGHRS and CDR2 is YFSETQ in the germline V gene. CDR3 residues: CASSLRRGRENTDTQYF. The CDR3 DNA reads TGCGCCAGCAGCTTAAGGCGGGGCAGGGAAAACACAGATACGCAGTATTTT. Full variable domain (outside the CDR3, taken from reference TRBV5-1 and TRBJ2-3): KAGVTQTPRYLIKTRGQQVTLSCSPISGHRSVSWYQQTPGQGLQFLFEYFSETQRNKGNFPGRFSGRQFSNSRSEMNVSTLELGDSALYLCASSLRRGRENTDTQYFGPGTRLTVL.

This clone has just one count. The V and J genes are TRBV7-2 and TRBJ2-5; D may be TRBD2 (5 bases). The CDR3 covers 14 residues. V lost 3 bases and J 3 bases, leaving 11 bases between the germline ends. Germline V gives CDR1 SGHTA, CDR2 FQGNSA. As DNA, the CDR3 is TGTGCCAGCAGCTTTGGTTCCGGGGAAGAGACCCAGTACTTC. Protein product: CASSFGSGEETQYF.

This clone occurred once. The V call is TRBV7-2, the J call TRBJ1-1, with D tentatively TRBD1 (5 bases). CDR3 size: 16 residues. CDR1 SGHTA and CDR2 FQGNSA come from the germline V gene. V was trimmed by 5 bases and J by 0 bases, leaving 16 bases between them. CDR3 residues: CASSPGHGEMNTEAFF. CDR3 coding DNA: TGTGCCAGCAGCCCAGGGCACGGTGAAATGAACACTGAAGCTTTCTTT.

This rearrangement joins TRBV7-2 to TRBJ2-4, with 8 bases fitting TRBD1. Germline CDR1 reads SGHTA; CDR2 reads FQGNSA. This CDR3 is 15 amino acids long. The V segment lost 5 bases and the J segment 6 bases; nucleotides outside the gene matches: 9. CDR3 amino acids: CASSPRTGWGNIQYF. The CDR3 DNA sequence: TGTGCCAGCAGCCCAAGGACAGGGTGGGGAAACATTCAGTACTTC.

The CDR3 is CASSSLQGISGNTIYF. CDR3 coding DNA: TGTGCCAGCAGCTCTCTACAGGGTATATCTGGAAACACCATATATTTT. V and J are TRBV5-4 and TRBJ1-3; D possibly corresponds to TRBD1 (6 bases). This CDR3 comprises 16 residues. CDR1 and CDR2 from the germline V gene are SGHNT and YYREEE (reference sequence). Between the trimmed V and J ends, which lost 3 bases and 1 base, there was a span of 14 bases.

This clone was counted a few times. The rearrangement joins TRBV4-3 to TRBJ1-5; 7 bases agree with TRBD1. CDR3 length: 16 amino acids. CDR1 is LGHNA and CDR2 is YSLEER in the germline V gene. Losses at the gene ends were 0 bases for V and 3 bases for J; bases not matched to a gene: 5. The CDR3 DNA sequence: TGCGCCAGCAGCCAAGATAGGGGGACAGACAATCAGCCCCAGCATTTT. Encoded protein: CASSQDRGTDNQPQHF.

The chain uses TRBV6-5 and TRBJ1-6; the D gene is possibly TRBD1 (6 bases). Germline V gene lookup returns CDR1 MNHEY and CDR2 SVGAGI. The length of the CDR3 is 15 residues. V lost 8 bases to trimming and J lost 7 bases, with 18 bases between them. CDR3 DNA: TGTGCCAGCGGGGGCACAGGAAGACAAAATTCACCCCTCCACTTT. As protein: CASGGTGRQNSPLHF.

V is TRBV4-3 and J is TRBJ2-3; possibly TRBD2 for D (5 bases). V was clipped by 3 bases and J by 6 bases, with 19 bases between them. Germline-derived CDR1 and CDR2 are LGHNA and YSLEER. This CDR3 region has 16 residues. The CDR3 DNA sequence: TGCGCCAGCAGCCAGGACTCCCGCCCCAGCGTGGATACGCAGTATTTT. Its translation is CASSQDSRPSVDTQYF.

The V call is TRBV2, the J call TRBJ2-6; D is undetermined. CDR1 and CDR2 from the germline V gene are SNHLY and FYNNEI. Trimming removed 5 bases from V and 0 bases from J, with 14 bases in between. The length of the CDR3 is 17 residues. The CDR3 spells CASSRTGPVSGANVLTF. The CDR3 DNA sequence: TGTGCCAGCAGTAGAACGGGCCCCGTCTCTGGGGCCAACGTCCTGACTTTC.

In DNA, the CDR3 is TGTGCCAGCCTCCGGGGGAACACTGAAGCTTTCTTT. The encoded protein is CASLRGNTEAFF. The chain is built from TRBV6-1 and TRBJ1-1, with unresolved D. Trimming cost V 8 bases and J 1 base, with 8 bases left between them. Germline V CDR1 and CDR2: MNHNS, SASEGT. This CDR3 has 12 residues.